These 7 T cell receptor beta chains came from one sample sequenced in a study of T cells in women clearing cervical HPV infection. Profiled with immunoSEQ multiplex PCR; TCRdb holds only in-frame clones, not every one. The sample spans around 31,000 clones; the ten largest clones claim about 4.5%. The specimen sequenced was blood buffy coat. All receptors come from a woman aged 18-69 years with a cervical HPV16 infection that either progressed to CIN3+ or cleared (not recorded which).

Details on this clone: The read ends 3 residues shy of where the CDR3 ends; the end is completed using the germline J gene. The chain combines TRBV18 with TRBJ2-3, with TRBD1 matching over 10 bases. The CDR3 totals 17 residues. Per the germline V gene, CDR1 is KGHSH and CDR2 is LQKENI. The CDR3 reads CASSPTTGGESNQPQYF. The sequenced part of the CDR3 DNA is TGTGCCAGCTCACCCACGACAGGGGGCGAGAGCAATCAGCCG. The full variable domain, completed using reference TRBV18 and TRBJ2-3, is NAGVMQNPRHLVRRRGQEARLRCSPMKGHSHVYWYRQLPEEGLKFMVYLQKENIIDESGMPKERFSAEFPKEGPSILRIQQVVRGDSAAYFCASSPTTGGESNQPQYFGPGTRLTVL.

Remarks on this clone: With the read ending 3 residues before the CDR3 end, the germline J gene is used to fill in that end. The chain links TRBV19 to TRBJ1-5, with D possibly being TRBD1 (5 bases). V was trimmed by 4 bases and J by 6 bases, leaving 10 bases between them. This CDR3 is 13 amino acids long. CDR1 is LNHDA and CDR2 is SQIVND in the germline V gene (reference sequence). CDR3 DNA (partial): TGTGCCAGTAGTACTACAGGCGGTCAGCCC. Protein sequence: CASSTTGGQP. The full-length CDR3 reads as CASSTTGGQPQHF.

With regard to this clone: From the germline J gene comes the end of the CDR3, since the read stops 3 residues before it. The V call is TRBV10-1, the J call TRBJ2-7, with 7 bases that match TRBD2. The V gene's germline CDR1 is WNHNN and CDR2 SYGVQD (reference sequence). The CDR3 is 16 residues long. Trimming cost V 1 base and J 6 bases; bases outside gene matches: 12. The chain's CDR3 is CASSELRGAGGSEQYF. The sequenced part of the CDR3 DNA is TGCGCCAGCAGTGAGTTGCGAGGTGCAGGCGGGAGCGAG.

In the case of this clone: The junction shows a germline mismatch at one end, possibly a read error. The CDR3 sequence is CAGSLTGVDGYTF. The part of the CDR3 DNA that was read is TGTGCCGGCAGCCTGACAGGGGTGGATGGC. V is TRBV11-1 and J is TRBJ1-2; 8 nucleotides line up with TRBD1. The read is 3 residues too short to cover the CDR3 end, so that end is filled in from the germline J gene. The CDR3 is 13 residues long. The germline CDR1 and CDR2 sequences are SGHAT and FQDESV (reference sequence).

The sequenced part of the CDR3 DNA is TGCGCCAGCAGCTTGGCCAGGGATTCACCC. Its protein product is CASSLARDSP. The whole CDR3 protein reads CASSLARDSPLHF. The rearrangement links TRBV5-1 to TRBJ1-6, with TRBD1 as a possible D gene (5 bases). Sequencing ends 3 residues short of the CDR3 end; the germline J gene provides the rest. The CDR3 has 13 residues. The germline V gene has CDR1 SGHRS and CDR2 YFSETQ. Deletions cut 0 bases from V and 8 bases from J, with 6 bases between.

In the case of this clone: The DNA ends 3 residues before the CDR3 does, and the rest of the CDR3 is filled in from the germline J gene. The chain joins TRBV10-3 to TRBJ1-4; D may be TRBD1 (5 bases). In germline, CDR1 is ENHRY, CDR2 SYGVKD. The CDR3 consists of 13 residues. Trimming pared 7 bases from V and 2 bases from J, leaving 8 bases between. CDR3 region: CAIKAGTNEKLFF. The DNA read from the CDR3 is TGTGCCATCAAAGCAGGGACTAATGAAAAA.

Remarks on this clone: The sequence runs out 3 residues before the end of the CDR3; the remainder is reconstructed from the germline J gene. The genes are TRBV6-2 or TRBV6-3 and TRBJ2-7, with 7 bases lining up with TRBD1. Germline CDR1 and CDR2: MNHEY and SVGEGT. The CDR3 runs 15 residues. The J segment lost 3 bases and the V segment lost 0 bases, leaving 5 bases of the junction unmatched. CDR3: CASSYSVTGVYEQYF. The CDR3 DNA, read in part, is TGTGCCAGCAGTTACTCCGTCACAGGGGTCTACGAG.